The clone carrying this T cell receptor (beta chain) was seen a few times. Its target is unknown. This record belongs to a study of post-analysis software for immune sequencing data. Study details: Clinical courses comprised relapsing-remitting, secondary progressive and progressive-relapsing multiple sclerosis. The study, taken as a whole, reports: People with multiple sclerosis had a significantly lower normalized Chao1 diversity than controls did. Five TRBV segments were more frequent in patients than controls; TRBV5-6, TRBV5-1 and TRBV20-1 belonged to this group.

Incorporated into the TCR beta cDNA libraries were unique molecular identifiers, which served to reduce PCR and sequencing biases. cDNA molecules numbering about half a million came from around 1 to 10 million T cells. TCRdb redid the calling of the PCR reads with MiXCR, one entry per CDR3 protein. Here the sample spans hundreds of thousands of distinct CDR3 sequences, roughly 30% being singletons. The CDR3 is made up of 14 amino acids. V gave up 3 bases and J gave up 0 bases, with 7 bases separating them. This chain joins TRBV12-3 or TRBV12-4 and TRBJ2-3; D ambiguous. Sequencing was performed on blood. The receptor was isolated from a girl under 18 with multiple sclerosis. The CDR3 DNA is TGTGCCAGCAGTTTTCGGCCCAGCACAGATACGCAGTATTTT. The encoded protein is CASSFRPSTDTQYF.